A selection of T cell receptor beta chains follows, all from one sample in a study of T cells in Graves' hyperthyroidism and ophthalmopathy. TCRdb itself ran the multiplex PCR reads through MiXCR, one entry per CDR3 protein. The sample has a few hundred thousand distinct CDR3 sequences, 40% to 50% seen once. The sequencing sample was made of peripheral blood or thyroid tissue (not recorded which). Receptor source: an adult woman with Graves' disease, either hyperthyroidism or ophthalmopathy (not recorded which). The CDR3 runs from the conserved cysteine through the conserved F or W. D genes are given only for firm matches. The size of a clone is reported for some rows only, either as once, few or many, or as a class for expanded clones.

j_gene,d_gene,v_gene,abundance,CDR3nt,CDR3aa
TRBJ1-6,TRBD1,TRBV9,many,TGTGCCAGCAGCGTAGGGAGGACAGGGGATTCACCCCTCCACTTT,CASSVGRTGDSPLHF
TRBJ2-1,TRBD1,TRBV29-1,NA,TGCAGCGGATCCGGGACAGGTGAGGTCAATGAGCAGTTCTTC,CSGSGTGEVNEQFF
TRBJ1-4,NA,TRBV9,many,TGTGCCAGCAGCGTAAGTTCAGGGGCTAATGAAAAACTGTTTTTT,CASSVSSGANEKLFF
TRBJ1-1,NA,TRBV12-3/TRBV12-4,NA,TGTGCCAGCAGTAACACCGGGGGAGCTTTCTTT,CASSNTGGAFF
TRBJ2-5,TRBD1,TRBV15,many,TGTGCCACCAGCGCCCGACAGGGGTCGGGCCAAGAGACCCAGTACTTC,CATSARQGSGQETQYF
TRBJ2-7,NA,TRBV6-1,NA,TGTGCCAGCAGTAGGACCAGCGAGCAGTACTTC,CASSRTSEQYF
TRBJ2-2,NA,TRBV24-1,NA,TGTGCCACCAGTGATCCCCGTAATGGTGACACCGGGGAGCTGTTTTTT,CATSDPRNGDTGELFF
TRBJ1-6,TRBD1,TRBV7-2,NA,TGTGCCAGCAGCCCACAGGGGCATTCACCCCTCCACTTT,CASSPQGHSPLHF
TRBJ2-6,NA,TRBV7-9,many,TGTGCCAGCAGCCCCAGAGCCGACAATTTAAACGTCCTGACTTTC,CASSPRADNLNVLTF
TRBJ1-2,NA,TRBV9,NA,TGTGCCAGCAGCGTAGAAGAGATCTATGGCTACACCTTC,CASSVEEIYGYTF
TRBJ1-1,NA,TRBV20-1,many,TGCAGTGCTAGAAGCGCAGGCCCGAACACTGAAGCTTTCTTT,CSARSAGPNTEAFF
TRBJ1-6,NA,TRBV4-1,many,TGCGCCAGCAGCCAAGATAGGGGGGGGACCCTCCACTTT,CASSQDRGGTLHF